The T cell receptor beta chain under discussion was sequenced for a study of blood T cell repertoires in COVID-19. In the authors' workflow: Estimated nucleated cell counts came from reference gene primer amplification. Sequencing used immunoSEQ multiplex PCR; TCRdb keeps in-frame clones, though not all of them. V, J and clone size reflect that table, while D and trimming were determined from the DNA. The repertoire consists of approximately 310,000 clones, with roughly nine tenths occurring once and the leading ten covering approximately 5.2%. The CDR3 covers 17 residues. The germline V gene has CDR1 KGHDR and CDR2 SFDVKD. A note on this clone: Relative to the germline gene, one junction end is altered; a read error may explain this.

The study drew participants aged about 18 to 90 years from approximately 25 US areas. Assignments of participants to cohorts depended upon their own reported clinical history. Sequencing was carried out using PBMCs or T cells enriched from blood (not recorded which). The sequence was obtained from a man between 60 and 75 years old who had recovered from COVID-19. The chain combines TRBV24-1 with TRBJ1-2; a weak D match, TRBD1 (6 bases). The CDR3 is CAPSGKTGPNLNYGYTF. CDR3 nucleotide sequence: TGTGCCCCCAGTGGTAAAACAGGGCCAAACCTTAACTATGGCTACACCTTC.